The next 2 T cell receptor beta chains were all read from a single sample in a study of blood T cell repertoires in COVID-19. The assay was immunoSEQ multiplex PCR, and TCRdb's table has in-frame clones only and misses some. The sample yields 200,000 to 300,000 clones, approximately 90% seen once. The sequenced material came from PBMCs or T cells enriched from blood (not recorded which). All receptors come from a woman between 35 and 50 years old with acute COVID-19.

The rearrangement uses TRBV7-9 and TRBJ2-5, with D possibly TRBD2 on 6 matching bases. Germline V gene data show CDR1 as SEHNR and CDR2 as FQNEAQ (reference sequence). This CDR3 comprises 16 residues. Trimming cost V 3 bases and J 2 bases, with 16 bases left between them. CDR3 loop: CASSFGGGSYQETQYF. The DNA of the CDR3 is TGTGCCAGCAGCTTCGGGGGTGGCAGCTATCAAGAGACCCAGTACTTC.

V is TRBV19 and J is TRBJ2-1; TRBD2 matches 10 bases. Per the germline V gene, CDR1 is LNHDA and CDR2 is SQIVND (reference sequence). The CDR3 is made up of 13 amino acids. The junction had 2 bases not matched to a gene; V was cut back by 3 bases and J by 9 bases. CDR3 nucleotide sequence: TGTGCCAGTAGTATCAGACTAGCGGGTGAGCAGTTCTTC. It yields the protein CASSIRLAGEQFF.